This TCR beta chain appears in the sequencing data of a study of T cells after posttransplantation cyclophosphamide. Study-wide points: Donor CD8+ memory clones often dominated recipient blood repertoires at later times. Tissue-infiltrating T cells from skin or gut overlapped little with blood T cells.

Of note for this clone: The antigen remains unidentified.

This table comes from immunoSEQ multiplex PCR, and its TCRdb copy is limited to in-frame clones, with some not included. The sample records around 22,000 clones, 86% being singletons. Busulfan-fludarabine conditioning, marrow transplant, and cyclophosphamide on days +3 and +4 were administered. CDR3 length equals 16 residues. CDR1 is MDHEN and CDR2 is SYDVKM in the germline V gene. V lost 1 base to trimming and J lost 8 bases; unmatched junction nucleotides: 10. This TCR was sampled from a female patient aged 25-39 years who received an allogeneic stem cell transplant from an unrelated donor, was CMV-positive, and had no GVHD. Some T cells may originate from the graft donor. The sample in question was PBMCs, obtained after allogeneic stem cell transplant with posttransplant cyclophosphamide. V and J are TRBV28 and TRBJ2-3, with TRBD1 identical over 9 bases. The CDR3 region is CASSLSWRTGEGTQYF. The CDR3 coding sequence is TGTGCCAGCAGTTTATCGTGGCGGACAGGGGAAGGTACGCAGTATTTT. Supplemented by reference TRBV28 and TRBJ2-3, the full variable domain reads DVKVTQSSRYLVKRTGEKVFLECVQDMDHENMFWYRQDPGLGLRLIYFSYDVKMKEKGDIPEGYSVSREKKERFSLILESASTNQTSMYLCASSLSWRTGEGTQYFGPGTRLTVL.